This T cell receptor beta chain is from a study of cytomegalovirus exposure and HLA in healthy donors. Findings and limits, study-wide: The classifier reportedly diagnosed cytomegalovirus status with high specificity and sensitivity.

Sequencing was performed with immunoSEQ multiplex PCR; in TCRdb, only in-frame clones are kept and a portion is missing. The data show about 47,000 clones, around nine tenths seen once. The germline CDR1 and CDR2 sequences are SGDLS and YYNGEE. Trimming removed 0 bases from V and 8 bases from J, with 14 bases in between. This CDR3 is 14 amino acids long. To note about this clone: Its antigen is still unknown.

This sequence was found in a man younger than 30 in good health and CMV-seronegative. Sequenced: PBMCs. The chain uses TRBV9 and TRBJ1-2; no clear D. This chain's CDR3 is CASSVDYGDKGYTF. The DNA of the CDR3 is TGTGCCAGCAGCGTAGATTACGGGGATAAGGGCTACACCTTC.